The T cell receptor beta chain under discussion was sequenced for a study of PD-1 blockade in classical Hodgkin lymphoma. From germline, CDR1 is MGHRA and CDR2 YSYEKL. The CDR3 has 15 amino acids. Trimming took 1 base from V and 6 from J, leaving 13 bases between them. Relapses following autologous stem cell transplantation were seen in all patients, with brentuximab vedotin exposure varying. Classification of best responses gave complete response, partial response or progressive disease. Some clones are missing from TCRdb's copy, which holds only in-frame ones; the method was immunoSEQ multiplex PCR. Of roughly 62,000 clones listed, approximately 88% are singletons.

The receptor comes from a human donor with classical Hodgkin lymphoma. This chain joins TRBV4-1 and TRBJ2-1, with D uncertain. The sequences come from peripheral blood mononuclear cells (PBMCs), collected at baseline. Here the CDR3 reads CASSQVDILPNEQFF. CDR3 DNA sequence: TGCGCCAGCAGCCAAGTGGATATCCTACCCAATGAGCAGTTCTTC.